The present T cell receptor beta chain was sequenced within a study of cytomegalovirus exposure and HLA in healthy donors. The V gene's germline CDR1 is LNHNV and CDR2 YYDKDF (reference sequence). V lost 0 bases, J lost 3 bases, and 14 bases lay in between. This CDR3 is 17 amino acids long. With 60 Vbeta and 13 Jbeta primers, the PCR was carried out. Generated by immunoSEQ multiplex PCR, the TCRdb table keeps only in-frame clones and is missing some. Here the sample table reports 150,000 or so clones. Material for sequencing was PBMCs. The chain is built from TRBV15 and TRBJ2-2; D perhaps matches TRBD1 (7 bases). This clonotype originated in a woman under 30 in good health and CMV-seronegative. The CDR3 nucleotides read TGTGCCACCAGCAGAGATAGGCAGGGGGGAGACACCGGGGAGCTGTTTTTT. It encodes CATSRDRQGGDTGELFF.